Listed below are T cell receptor beta chains from one sample, sequenced in a study of STAT5B mutations in CD4+ large granular lymphocyte leukemia. Data came from immunoSEQ multiplex PCR; TCRdb stores just in-frame clones and leaves some out. Among under 40,000 clones listed, around 82% were seen once. The sequenced sample was CD4+ T cells from blood buffy coats. All receptors come from a human donor in good health. The CDR3 runs from the conserved cysteine through the conserved F or W. Each record gives: clone size, V gene, D gene, J gene, CDR3 DNA, CDR3 protein. The D gene is left open where the match is weak. Where a row states a size, it is once, few, many or the class of an expanded clone; other rows omit it.

NA	TRBV28	NA	TRBJ2-1	TGTGCCAGCAGTCAAACTAGAGGTGAGCAGTTCTTC	CASSQTRGEQFF
NA	TRBV5-5	TRBD1	TRBJ2-3	TGTGCCAGCAGCTCTATGTCGGGACAGGGTTTGAATACGCAGTATTTT	CASSSMSGQGLNTQYF
NA	TRBV5-1	TRBD2	TRBJ2-5	TGCGCCAGCAGCGGGGGGACTAGCGGGAGCCGGGAGACCCAGTACTTC	CASSGGTSGSRETQYF
NA	TRBV18	TRBD1	TRBJ2-3	TGTGCCAGCTCACCCGGGACAGGGGACACAGATACGCAGTATTTT	CASSPGTGDTDTQYF
NA	TRBV5-1	NA	TRBJ2-7	TGCGCCAGCAGCTTGAAGCAGGGGCCTACCTACGAGCAGTACTTC	CASSLKQGPTYEQYF
few	TRBV19	NA	TRBJ1-2	TGTGCCAGTAGAAAGACCGACCCCTATGGCTACACCTTC	CASRKTDPYGYTF
NA	TRBV27	NA	TRBJ1-6	TGTGCCAGCAGTTCTTCTAGTGGCTCCTATAATTCACCCCTCCACTTT	CASSSSSGSYNSPLHF
NA	TRBV6-5	NA	TRBJ2-7	TGTGCCAGCAGTACTGGGATATTAACCTACGAGCAGTACTTC	CASSTGILTYEQYF
NA	TRBV28	TRBD2	TRBJ2-3	TGTGCCAGCAGTTTAAAGGATAGCGGGAAGTCTACAGATACGCAGTATTTT	CASSLKDSGKSTDTQYF
NA	TRBV29-1	NA	TRBJ2-7	TGCAGCGTAGCCGGGACGGGGGCGAACGAGCAGTACTTC	CSVAGTGANEQYF
NA	TRBV27	NA	TRBJ1-5	TGTGCCAGCAGTACGACAATTTATGGCGATCAGCCCCAGCATTTT	CASSTTIYGDQPQHF
NA	TRBV9	NA	TRBJ1-1	TGTGCCAGCAGCGTAGCGGCGAGGACTGAAGCTTTCTTT	CASSVAARTEAFF
few	TRBV5-1	NA	TRBJ2-7	TGCGCCATCGGGCCATCCCCCGCCTACGAGCAGTACTTC	CAIGPSPAYEQYF
NA	TRBV6-5	NA	TRBJ2-3	TGTGCCAGCAGCCCCGGGACCCATACGCAGTATTTT	CASSPGTHTQYF
NA	TRBV7-6	NA	TRBJ2-5	TGTGCCAGCAGCTACTGGGGAGAGACCCAGTACTTC	CASSYWGETQYF
NA	TRBV7-9	NA	TRBJ1-6	TGTGCCAGCAGCCTAGAATCTCCCAATTCACCCCTCCACTTT	CASSLESPNSPLHF
NA	TRBV5-1	NA	TRBJ2-3	TGCGCCAGCAGCTTGTTCGGCAGCGGGTTCACAGATACGCAGTATTTT	CASSLFGSGFTDTQYF
NA	TRBV7-2	NA	TRBJ1-5	TGTGCCAGCAGCTTAGCGCGACAGACCTTGGGCAATCAGCCCCAGCATTTT	CASSLARQTLGNQPQHF
NA	TRBV2	NA	TRBJ2-3	TGTGCCAGCAGACCCGAGCAGGGGAAAGTAGATACGCAGTATTTT	CASRPEQGKVDTQYF
NA	TRBV30	NA	TRBJ1-5	TGTGCCTGGAGTGTACCCAGCTGGGGAAATCAGCCCCAGCATTTT	CAWSVPSWGNQPQHF
NA	TRBV27	NA	TRBJ1-5	TGTGCCAGCAGCCCGACAGGATGGGGCAATCAGCCCCAGCATTTT	CASSPTGWGNQPQHF
NA	TRBV29-1	NA	TRBJ2-5	TGCAGCGTTGTCTCCCGCCAAGAGACCCAGTACTTC	CSVVSRQETQYF
few	TRBV4-2	NA	TRBJ1-5	TGTGCCAGCAACTCCGAAGGTGGAACCAATCAGCCCCAGCATTTT	CASNSEGGTNQPQHF
few	TRBV28	NA	TRBJ2-1	TGTGCCAGCAGTCTCTCTCGACTAGAGCAGTTCTTC	CASSLSRLEQFF
NA	TRBV6-1	NA	TRBJ2-7	TGTGCCAGCAGTGATCCAGATCCTTGGTCTACCTCCTACGAGCAGTACTTC	CASSDPDPWSTSYEQYF
NA	TRBV9	TRBD2	TRBJ2-7	TGTGCCAGCAGCGTAGGAAATAGCGGGGCCTACGAGCAGTACTTC	CASSVGNSGAYEQYF
NA	TRBV6-5	NA	TRBJ1-1	TGTGCCAGCAGTTACTCCCCTGGCGGGAACACTGAAGCTTTCTTT	CASSYSPGGNTEAFF
NA	TRBV7-5	NA	TRBJ1-4	TGTGCCAGAAGCTTAGAAGGGACCCGCTCGGCTAATGAAAAACTGTTTTTT	CARSLEGTRSANEKLFF
NA	TRBV30	NA	TRBJ1-6	TGTGCCTGGATGGGGCAGCTCAATTCACCCCTCCACTTT	CAWMGQLNSPLHF
NA	TRBV5-1	NA	TRBJ1-6	TGCGCCAGCAGCTTGGGCCCCTTTAATTCACCCCTCCACTTT	CASSLGPFNSPLHF
NA	TRBV29-1	NA	TRBJ2-3	TGCAGCGTTGACAGCCCTAGCACAGATACGCAGTATTTT	CSVDSPSTDTQYF
NA	TRBV2	NA	TRBJ1-5	TGTGCCAGCAGGGGAAGGGTAGGGACTCTCAATCAGCCCCAGCATTTT	CASRGRVGTLNQPQHF
NA	TRBV6-1	NA	TRBJ1-5	TGTGCCAGCAGCCAAACAGGGAATCAGCCCCAGCATTTT	CASSQTGNQPQHF
NA	TRBV4-2	TRBD1	TRBJ1-5	TGTGCCAGCAGCCAGACCCCTGGGACAGGGCGGGTTAATCAGCCCCAGCATTTT	CASSQTPGTGRVNQPQHF
NA	TRBV7-2	TRBD1	TRBJ2-3	TGTGCCAGCAGCAAGGGGACAGGGGGTACAGATACGCAGTATTTT	CASSKGTGGTDTQYF
NA	TRBV11-2	TRBD1	TRBJ1-3	TGTGCCAGCAGCTCCCGGACAGGGGGTGGCACCATATATTTT	CASSSRTGGGTIYF
NA	TRBV5-1	NA	TRBJ1-1	TGCGCCAGCAGCTTTGGGGGACTGAGGGATGGGAAGAACACTGAAGCTTTCTTT	CASSFGGLRDGKNTEAFF
few	TRBV28	NA	TRBJ1-1	TGTGCCAGCAGTTTATACGGGACTGAAGCTTTCTTT	CASSLYGTEAFF
NA	TRBV14	TRBD1	TRBJ1-1	TGTGCCAGCAGCCGAAGGACAGGGGGGGACACTGAAGCTTTCTTT	CASSRRTGGDTEAFF
once	TRBV27	TRBD1	TRBJ1-3	TGTGCCAGCAGTTTCAGGGGGGCTGGAAACACCATATATTTT	CASSFRGAGNTIYF
NA	TRBV9	TRBD2	TRBJ2-1	TGTGCCAGCAGCGTAGGACTAGCGGGAGTCAATGAGCAGTTCTTC	CASSVGLAGVNEQFF
NA	TRBV11-3	TRBD2	TRBJ2-5	TGTGCCAGCAGCTTAAGGGCTAGCGGGAGTGTCGAGACCCAGTACTTC	CASSLRASGSVETQYF